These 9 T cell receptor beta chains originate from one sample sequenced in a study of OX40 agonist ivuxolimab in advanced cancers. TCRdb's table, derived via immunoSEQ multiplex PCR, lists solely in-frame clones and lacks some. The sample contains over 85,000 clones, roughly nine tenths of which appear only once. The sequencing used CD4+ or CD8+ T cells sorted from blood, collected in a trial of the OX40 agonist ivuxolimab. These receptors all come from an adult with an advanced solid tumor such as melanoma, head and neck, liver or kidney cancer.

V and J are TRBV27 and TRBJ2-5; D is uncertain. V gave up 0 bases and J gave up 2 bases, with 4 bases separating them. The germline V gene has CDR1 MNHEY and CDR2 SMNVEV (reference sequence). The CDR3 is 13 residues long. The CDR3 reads CASSLSFQETQYF. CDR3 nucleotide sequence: TGTGCCAGCAGTTTATCGTTTCAAGAGACCCAGTACTTC.

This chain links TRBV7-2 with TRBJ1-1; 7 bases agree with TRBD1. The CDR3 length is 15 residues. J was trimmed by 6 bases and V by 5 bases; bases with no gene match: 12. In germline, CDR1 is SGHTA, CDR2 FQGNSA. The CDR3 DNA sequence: TGTGCCAGCAGCGCACGACAGGGAGGGAAATCTGAAGCTTTCTTT. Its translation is CASSARQGGKSEAFF.

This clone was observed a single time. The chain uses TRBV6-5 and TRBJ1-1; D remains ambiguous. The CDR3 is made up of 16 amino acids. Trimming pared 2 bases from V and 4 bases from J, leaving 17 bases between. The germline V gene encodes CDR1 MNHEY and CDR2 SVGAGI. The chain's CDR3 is CASSYEGVGITTEAFF. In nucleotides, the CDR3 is TGTGCCAGCAGTTACGAGGGTGTCGGGATAACCACTGAAGCTTTCTTT.

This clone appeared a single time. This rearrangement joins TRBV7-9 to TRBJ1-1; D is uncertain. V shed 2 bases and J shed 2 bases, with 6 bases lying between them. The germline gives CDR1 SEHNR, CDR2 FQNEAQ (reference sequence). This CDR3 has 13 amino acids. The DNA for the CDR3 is TGTGCCAGCAGCTTACAGCGAAACACTGAAGCTTTCTTT. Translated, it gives CASSLQRNTEAFF.

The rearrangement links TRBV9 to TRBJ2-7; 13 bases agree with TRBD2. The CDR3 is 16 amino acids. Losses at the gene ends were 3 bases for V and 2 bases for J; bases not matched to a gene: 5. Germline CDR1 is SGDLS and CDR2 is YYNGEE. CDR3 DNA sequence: TGTGCCAGCAGCGCTCATGGACTAGCGGGAGCCTACGAGCAGTACTTC. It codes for CASSAHGLAGAYEQYF.

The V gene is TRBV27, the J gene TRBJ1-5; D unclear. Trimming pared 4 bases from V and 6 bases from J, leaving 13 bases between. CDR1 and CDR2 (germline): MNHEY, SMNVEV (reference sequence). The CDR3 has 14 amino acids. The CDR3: CASSSLRGIQPQHF. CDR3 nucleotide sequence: TGTGCCAGCAGTTCTTTAAGAGGAATTCAGCCCCAGCATTTT.

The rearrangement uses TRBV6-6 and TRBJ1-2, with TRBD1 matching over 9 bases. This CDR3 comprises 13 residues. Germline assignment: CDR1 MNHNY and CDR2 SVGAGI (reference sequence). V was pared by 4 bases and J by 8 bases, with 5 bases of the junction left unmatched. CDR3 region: CASSSPGQGGYTF. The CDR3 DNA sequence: TGTGCCAGCAGTTCACCGGGACAGGGAGGCTACACCTTC.

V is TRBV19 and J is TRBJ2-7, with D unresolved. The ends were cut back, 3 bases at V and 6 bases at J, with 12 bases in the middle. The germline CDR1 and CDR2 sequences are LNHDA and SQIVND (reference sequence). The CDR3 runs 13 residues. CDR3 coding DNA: TGTGCCAGTAGTATCAACGGTCCGGGCGAGCAGTACTTC. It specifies CASSINGPGEQYF.

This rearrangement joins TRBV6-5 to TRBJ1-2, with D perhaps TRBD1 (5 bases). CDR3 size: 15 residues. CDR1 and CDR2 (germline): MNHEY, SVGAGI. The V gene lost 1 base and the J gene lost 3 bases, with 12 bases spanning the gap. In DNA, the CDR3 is TGTGCCAGCAGTTACTTCCTGGGGGGAGACTATGGCTACACCTTC. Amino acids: CASSYFLGGDYGYTF.